A selection of T cell receptor beta chains follows, all from one sample in a study of neoadjuvant anti-PD-1 for oral cavity cancer. Libraries were prepared by immunoSEQ multiplex PCR; TCRdb keeps only in-frame clonotypes and omits some of them. The top ten hold over 9% of the sample, which has roughly 13,000 clones, around 53% seen once. This specimen consisted of tumor tissue, obtained before nivolumab (anti-PD-1) treatment. The receptors stem from a person aged 35 to 85 with oral cavity squamous cell carcinoma. The CDR3 runs from the conserved cysteine through the conserved F or W. Each record gives: J gene, V gene, clone size, D gene, CDR3 DNA, CDR3 protein. A D gene is named only where the DNA matches it firmly. Clone size is shown for a subset of rows, as once, few, many or a class of expanded clone.

j_call: TRBJ2-5
v_call: TRBV5-1
clone_size: .
d_call: TRBD2
cdr3_nt: TGCGCCAGCAGCTTTGGCGGGAGTCTCGGAGAGACCCAGTACTTC
cdr3_aa: CASSFGGSLGETQYF

j_call: TRBJ2-7
v_call: TRBV6-6
clone_size: .
d_call: .
cdr3_nt: TGTGCCAGCGACCAGGGCGGGGATTACGAGCAGTACTTC
cdr3_aa: CASDQGGDYEQYF

j_call: TRBJ2-1
v_call: TRBV6-1
clone_size: .
d_call: TRBD1
cdr3_nt: TGTGCCAGCAGGATCACGGACAGGGCATATGAGCAGTTCTTC
cdr3_aa: CASRITDRAYEQFF

j_call: TRBJ2-1
v_call: TRBV11-2
clone_size: few
d_call: .
cdr3_nt: TGTGCCAGCAGCTTAGAGGCCGGGGACTTCAATGAGCAGTTCTTC
cdr3_aa: CASSLEAGDFNEQFF

j_call: TRBJ2-6
v_call: TRBV5-1
clone_size: .
d_call: TRBD1
cdr3_nt: TGCGCCAGCAGCTTGACAGGGGGCGCTCAAACTGGGGCCAACGTCCTGACTTTC
cdr3_aa: CASSLTGGAQTGANVLTF

j_call: TRBJ1-4
v_call: TRBV11-1
clone_size: .
d_call: .
cdr3_nt: TGTGCCAGCAGCTTTCCCAGTACAACTAATGAAAAACTGTTTTTT
cdr3_aa: CASSFPSTTNEKLFF

j_call: TRBJ1-2
v_call: TRBV19
clone_size: .
d_call: TRBD1
cdr3_nt: TGTGCCAGTAGCATACAGGGGGCGGCTAACTATGGCTACACCTTC
cdr3_aa: CASSIQGAANYGYTF

j_call: TRBJ2-2
v_call: TRBV13
clone_size: few
d_call: .
cdr3_nt: TGTGCCAGCAGCTTAGAGGCGAGGAACACCGGGGAGCTGTTTTTT
cdr3_aa: CASSLEARNTGELFF

j_call: TRBJ2-3
v_call: TRBV7-9
clone_size: .
d_call: .
cdr3_nt: TGTGCCAGCAGCTTATCTCAGGGGCCCAGCACAGATACGCAGTATTTT
cdr3_aa: CASSLSQGPSTDTQYF

j_call: TRBJ2-3
v_call: TRBV14
clone_size: .
d_call: .
cdr3_nt: TGTGCCAGCAGCCCCAGACTCGTGGATACGCAGTATTTT
cdr3_aa: CASSPRLVDTQYF

j_call: TRBJ2-6
v_call: TRBV9
clone_size: .
d_call: .
cdr3_nt: TGTGCCAGCAGCCTTTTGGGAGGGGCCAACGTCCTGACTTTC
cdr3_aa: CASSLLGGANVLTF

j_call: TRBJ1-4
v_call: TRBV15
clone_size: .
d_call: .
cdr3_nt: TGTGCCACCAGCAGATCTGGTGGTGAAAAACTGTTTTTT
cdr3_aa: CATSRSGGEKLFF

j_call: TRBJ1-5
v_call: TRBV19
clone_size: few
d_call: .
cdr3_nt: TGTGCCAGTAGTATAATGGGGGAGGGCAATCAGCCCCAGCATTTT
cdr3_aa: CASSIMGEGNQPQHF

j_call: TRBJ2-1
v_call: TRBV15
clone_size: .
d_call: TRBD2
cdr3_nt: TGTGCCACCAGCAGAGGACTAGCGAGCTCCTACAATGAGCAGTTCTTC
cdr3_aa: CATSRGLASSYNEQFF

j_call: TRBJ2-1
v_call: TRBV15
clone_size: .
d_call: TRBD2
cdr3_nt: TGTGCCACCAGCCTAGGGAGACTAGCGGGGGACAATGAGCAGTTCTTC
cdr3_aa: CATSLGRLAGDNEQFF

j_call: TRBJ1-1
v_call: TRBV11-2
clone_size: few
d_call: .
cdr3_nt: TGTGCCAGCAGCTCACAGGTTTCGACTCCCGAAGCTTTCTTT
cdr3_aa: CASSSQVSTPEAFF

j_call: TRBJ1-2
v_call: TRBV7-9
clone_size: few
d_call: TRBD1
cdr3_nt: TGTGCCAGCAGCCTCTTGGGGACAGGGGGCTACTATGGCTACACCTTC
cdr3_aa: CASSLLGTGGYYGYTF

j_call: TRBJ2-1
v_call: TRBV9
clone_size: .
d_call: .
cdr3_nt: TGTGCCAGCAGCGCCGAACTAGCAGTAAATGAGCAGTTCTTC
cdr3_aa: CASSAELAVNEQFF

j_call: TRBJ1-4
v_call: TRBV29-1
clone_size: .
d_call: .
cdr3_nt: TGCAGCGTTGTTGAGGGCGCAACTAATGAAAAACTGTTTTTT
cdr3_aa: CSVVEGATNEKLFF

j_call: TRBJ2-3
v_call: TRBV18
clone_size: .
d_call: .
cdr3_nt: TGTGCCAGCTCCCGCGCGGGCGGTTTGGCAGATACGCAGTATTTT
cdr3_aa: CASSRAGGLADTQYF

j_call: TRBJ1-1
v_call: TRBV30
clone_size: .
d_call: TRBD1
cdr3_nt: TGTGCCTGGAGTTCCGACAGGGGATTAGAAGCTTTCTTT
cdr3_aa: CAWSSDRGLEAFF

j_call: TRBJ2-7
v_call: TRBV6-1
clone_size: .
d_call: TRBD2
cdr3_nt: TGTGCCAGCGGGCTAGCGGGAGGGCCCGGCGAGCAGTACTTC
cdr3_aa: CASGLAGGPGEQYF

j_call: TRBJ2-7
v_call: TRBV5-4
clone_size: .
d_call: TRBD2
cdr3_nt: TGTGCCAGCAGCTCCCTGCGGGAGCCCCCCTACGAGCAGTACTTC
cdr3_aa: CASSSLREPPYEQYF

j_call: TRBJ2-3
v_call: TRBV5-5
clone_size: .
d_call: TRBD2
cdr3_nt: TGTGCCAGCAACCCGGGGTGGACTAGCGCGGGGGATACGCAGTATTTT
cdr3_aa: CASNPGWTSAGDTQYF

j_call: TRBJ1-5
v_call: TRBV7-6
clone_size: .
d_call: .
cdr3_nt: TGTGCCAGCAGCTTAGGGGGGGACCAGCCCCAGCATTTT
cdr3_aa: CASSLGGDQPQHF

j_call: TRBJ2-1
v_call: TRBV29-1
clone_size: .
d_call: TRBD2
cdr3_nt: TGCAGCGTTGAGTCCCCTCAGCGGGAGGTTTACAATGAGCAGTTCTTC
cdr3_aa: CSVESPQREVYNEQFF

j_call: TRBJ1-5
v_call: TRBV28
clone_size: .
d_call: .
cdr3_nt: TGTGCCAGCATTCCCGTGAACAGGGCGAGCAATCAGCCCCAGCATTTT
cdr3_aa: CASIPVNRASNQPQHF

j_call: TRBJ1-2
v_call: TRBV7-2
clone_size: .
d_call: TRBD1
cdr3_nt: TGTGCCAGCAGCAAAGGACAGGAAAACTATGGCTACACCTTC
cdr3_aa: CASSKGQENYGYTF

j_call: TRBJ2-7
v_call: TRBV7-8
clone_size: .
d_call: TRBD1
cdr3_nt: TGTGCCAGCAGCACGAGCGGGGACAGGGGGCTTGGGGAGCAGTACTTC
cdr3_aa: CASSTSGDRGLGEQYF

j_call: TRBJ2-1
v_call: TRBV10-3
clone_size: .
d_call: TRBD2
cdr3_nt: TGTGCCATCAGTGATTCCCCACTAGCGGGAGCTTACAATGAGCAGTTCTTC
cdr3_aa: CAISDSPLAGAYNEQFF

j_call: TRBJ2-7
v_call: TRBV11-2
clone_size: .
d_call: TRBD2
cdr3_nt: TGTGCCAGCAGCCACCGGGACTATACTTACGAGCAGTACTTC
cdr3_aa: CASSHRDYTYEQYF

j_call: TRBJ2-3
v_call: TRBV4-1
clone_size: few
d_call: TRBD1
cdr3_nt: TGCGCCAGCAGCCTTCTATGGACAGGGACTCCAGATACGCAGTATTTT
cdr3_aa: CASSLLWTGTPDTQYF

j_call: TRBJ2-5
v_call: TRBV5-1
clone_size: .
d_call: TRBD2
cdr3_nt: TGCGCCAGCAGCCCCGGGGTTAGCGGGAGCGGAGAGACCCAGTACTTC
cdr3_aa: CASSPGVSGSGETQYF

j_call: TRBJ1-4
v_call: TRBV18
clone_size: .
d_call: TRBD1
cdr3_nt: TGTGCCAGCTCACCTCGACAGGGGTCTAATGAAAAACTGTTTTTT
cdr3_aa: CASSPRQGSNEKLFF

j_call: TRBJ2-2
v_call: TRBV6-6
clone_size: .
d_call: .
cdr3_nt: TGTGCCAGCAGGCCCGGGCCGACGGGCACCGGGGAGCTGTTTTTT
cdr3_aa: CASRPGPTGTGELFF